These T cell receptor beta chains were read from a single sample in a study of CD8 T cells in Susac syndrome. MiXCR, run by TCRdb on the immunoSEQ multiplex PCR reads, gives a single entry per CDR3 protein. Found here are 95,000 to 150,000 distinct CDR3 sequences, roughly 94% of them singletons; the top ten hold about 0.27%. The material sequenced was CD8+ T cells from PBMCs. Receptor source: a human donor with Susac syndrome. Each CDR3 is given with its conserved first and last residue. D genes are given only for firm matches. A row's size may be missing; if present it is once, few, many or a size class.

j_call | v_call | clone_size | d_call | cdr3_aa | cdr3_nt
TRBJ2-7 | TRBV20-1 | - | - | CSARASAREQYF | TGCAGTGCGAGGGCCTCCGCCCGCGAGCAGTACTTC
TRBJ2-6 | TRBV5-4 | - | TRBD2 | CASSLGLAGGRSGANVLTF | TGTGCCAGCAGCTTGGGACTAGCGGGGGGGCGCTCTGGGGCCAACGTCCTGACTTTC
TRBJ1-6 | TRBV27 | - | - | CASSPFSSGSSPLHF | TGTGCCAGCAGTCCTTTCTCTTCCGGGAGTTCACCCCTCCACTTT
TRBJ1-2 | TRBV11-1 | - | - | CASSRTGAGGYTF | TGTGCCAGCAGTAGGACCGGCGCAGGAGGCTACACCTTC
TRBJ2-5 | TRBV9 | - | TRBD2 | CASSPSGAPETQYF | TGTGCCAGCAGCCCTAGCGGGGCCCCAGAGACCCAGTACTTC
TRBJ2-3 | TRBV12-3/TRBV12-4 | - | - | CASSLMANTDTQYF | TGTGCCAGCAGTTTAATGGCTAACACAGATACGCAGTATTTT
TRBJ2-7 | TRBV7-9 | - | TRBD2 | CASSPHGGGTYEQYF | TGTGCCAGCAGCCCCCATGGGGGGGGAACCTACGAGCAGTACTTC
TRBJ1-1 | TRBV5-4 | - | - | CASSLQSGRAFF | TGTGCCAGCAGCTTACAATCAGGGAGAGCTTTCTTT
TRBJ2-6 | TRBV14 | once | - | CASSQVKGEAGANVLTF | TGTGCCAGCAGCCAAGTTAAAGGGGAAGCTGGGGCCAACGTCCTGACTTTC
TRBJ1-2 | TRBV27 | - | TRBD1 | CASSPAGTANSYGYTF | TGTGCCAGCAGTCCGGCGGGGACAGCTAATTCCTATGGCTACACCTTC
TRBJ1-1 | TRBV13 | - | - | CASSMGQNTEAFF | TGTGCCAGCAGCATGGGACAGAACACTGAAGCTTTCTTT
TRBJ1-6 | TRBV7-9 | few | TRBD1 | CASSPTGGGSPLHF | TGTGCCAGCAGTCCGACAGGGGGTGGGTCACCCCTCCACTTT
TRBJ2-7 | TRBV5-4 | - | TRBD1 | CASSLADRGYEQYF | TGTGCCAGCAGCTTGGCCGACAGGGGCTACGAGCAGTACTTC
TRBJ1-1 | TRBV11-2 | - | - | CASSFTGKGTEAFF | TGTGCCAGCAGCTTTACAGGGAAGGGCACTGAAGCTTTCTTT
TRBJ2-7 | TRBV29-1 | - | - | CSVGGHREPSYEQYF | TGCAGCGTTGGAGGGCACAGGGAACCGAGCTACGAGCAGTACTTC
TRBJ2-5 | TRBV11-2 | - | TRBD1 | CASSARDSEILGTQYF | TGTGCCAGCAGCGCCCGGGACAGCGAAATCCTAGGGACCCAGTACTTC
TRBJ2-5 | TRBV28 | - | - | CATSHAGAETQYF | TGTGCCACCTCCCACGCTGGGGCGGAGACCCAGTACTTC
TRBJ2-2 | TRBV9 | - | - | CASTDQDSSNTGELFF | TGTGCCAGCACCGACCAGGACAGTTCGAACACCGGGGAGCTGTTTTTT
TRBJ2-1 | TRBV7-7 | - | - | CASSYTLGSQQFF | TGTGCTAGCAGTTACACCCTAGGATCCCAGCAGTTCTTC
TRBJ2-1 | TRBV29-1 | - | - | CSVEGGRYNEQFF | TGCAGCGTTGAGGGGGGGCGCTACAATGAGCAGTTCTTC
TRBJ1-2 | TRBV19 | - | - | CASSKGSGYTF | TGTGCCAGTAGTAAGGGGAGTGGCTACACCTTC